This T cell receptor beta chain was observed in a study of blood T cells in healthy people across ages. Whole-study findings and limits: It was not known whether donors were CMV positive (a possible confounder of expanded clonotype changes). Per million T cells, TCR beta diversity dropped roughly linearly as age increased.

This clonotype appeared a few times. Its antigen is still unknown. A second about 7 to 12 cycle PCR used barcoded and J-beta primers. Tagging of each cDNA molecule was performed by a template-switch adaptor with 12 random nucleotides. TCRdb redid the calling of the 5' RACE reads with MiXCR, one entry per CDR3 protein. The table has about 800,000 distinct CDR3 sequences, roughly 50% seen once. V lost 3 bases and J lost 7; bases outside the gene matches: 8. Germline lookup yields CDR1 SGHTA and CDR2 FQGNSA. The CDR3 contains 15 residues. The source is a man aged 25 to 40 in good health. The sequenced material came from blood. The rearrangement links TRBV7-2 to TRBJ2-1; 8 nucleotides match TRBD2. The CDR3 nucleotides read TGTGCCAGCAGCTTGCAAGCGGGGGCCCCGAATGAGCAGTTCTTC. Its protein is CASSLQAGAPNEQFF.